This section outlines one TCR beta chain sequence together with its context. CDR1 is ENHRY, CDR2 SYGVKD, per germline. Trimming stripped 4 bases from V and 3 bases from J, with 6 bases between. This CDR3 region has 12 residues. This sample was included in a study of blood T cell repertoires in COVID-19. Method: immunoSEQ multiplex PCR; TCRdb's copy keeps in-frame clones and lacks some. The profile shows 42,000 or so clones, 76% of them singletons. Specimen: peripheral blood. The clonotype originates from an elderly man with acute or convalescent COVID-19. The J gene is TRBJ1-2, the V gene TRBV10-3; a weak D match, TRBD1 (5 bases). In DNA form, the CDR3 reads TGTGCCATCAGTGCACAGGACTATGGCTACACCTTC. As protein: CAISAQDYGYTF.